This passage covers 14 T cell receptor beta chains from one sample sequenced in a study of CD8 T cell repertoires and HIV-1 epitope variants. TCRdb's table, derived via immunoSEQ multiplex PCR, lists solely in-frame clones and lacks some. The top ten hold roughly 45% of the sample, which has fewer than 7,000 clones, roughly 60% seen once. These TCRs are of unknown antigen specificity. Sequencing used cultured CD8+ T cells derived from PBMCs. The source of these receptors is a male donor with HIV.

This chain links TRBV6-6 with TRBJ1-2, with TRBD1 matching 8 bases. The CDR3 length is 15 residues. CDR1 and CDR2 from the germline V gene are MNHNY and SVGAGI (reference sequence). V lost 6 bases, J lost 4 bases, and 10 bases stayed unmatched. DNA for the CDR3: TGTGCCAGCAGCGCCGACAGGGGCGGGATCTATGGCTACACCTTC. Its translation: CASSADRGGIYGYTF.

The chain employs TRBV7-2 and TRBJ2-2; D is uncertain. The CDR3 spans 16 residues. Trimming took 0 bases from V and 5 from J, leaving 13 bases between them. Germline lookup yields CDR1 SGHTA and CDR2 FQGNSA. CDR3 loop: CASSLAVKGWTGELFF. CDR3 nucleotide sequence: TGTGCCAGCAGCTTAGCGGTAAAGGGATGGACCGGGGAGCTGTTTTTT.

This clone was found a few times. The gene calls are TRBV30 and TRBJ2-7; D remains unclear. The length of the CDR3 is 12 residues. Looked up from germline, CDR1 is GTSNPN and CDR2 is SVGIG (reference sequence). V lost 0 bases and J lost 2, with 5 bases in between. CDR3 in DNA: TGTGCCTGGAGTGTAGACACCTACGAGCAGTACTTC. It specifies CAWSVDTYEQYF.

The chain carries TRBV4-3 and TRBJ2-7; D gene unclear. CDR3 size: 14 residues. With 4 bases removed from V and 6 bases from J, the gap between germline ends came to 16 bases. From germline, CDR1 is LGHNA and CDR2 YSLEER. CDR3 bases: TGCGCCAGCAGCCCAAATATAGGGTTTAGCGAGCAGTACTTC. Protein: CASSPNIGFSEQYF.

The J gene is TRBJ2-3, the V gene TRBV4-3; 9 bases are a match to TRBD2. V was pared by 0 bases and J by 6 bases, with 10 bases of the junction left unmatched. Germline assignment: CDR1 LGHNA and CDR2 YSLEER. The CDR3 is made up of 17 amino acids. The CDR3 reads CASSQDPPSGGSDTQYF. CDR3 coding DNA: TGCGCCAGCAGCCAAGATCCCCCAAGCGGGGGGTCGGATACGCAGTATTTT.

The genes are TRBV7-9 and TRBJ2-7, with D possibly being TRBD2 (6 bases). The V end was cut by 1 base, the J end by 7 bases, with 17 bases between. The length of the CDR3 is 15 residues. Per germline, CDR1 SEHNR and CDR2 FQNEAQ (reference sequence). CDR3 sequence reads: CASSLDGGKMQEQYF. The CDR3 nucleotides read TGTGCCAGCAGCTTAGATGGCGGGAAAATGCAAGAGCAGTACTTC.

The chain is built from TRBV10-3 and TRBJ2-1; D gene uncertain. V shed 5 bases and J shed 0 bases, with 5 bases lying between them. This CDR3 contains 13 residues. CDR1 ENHRY and CDR2 SYGVKD come from the germline V gene. This chain's CDR3 is CAISLDSYNEQFF. The CDR3 bases are TGTGCCATCAGTTTGGACTCCTACAATGAGCAGTTCTTC.

This chain connects TRBV19 to TRBJ1-1, with D hard to call. The CDR3 loop spans 16 amino acids. The germline V gene has CDR1 LNHDA and CDR2 SQIVND (reference sequence). V was clipped by 4 bases and J by 1 base, with 16 bases between them. The CDR3 is CASSTRRVYRNTEAFF. The CDR3 DNA is TGTGCCAGTAGTACCCGGAGAGTGTATAGGAACACTGAAGCTTTCTTT.

DNA for the CDR3: TGTGCCAGCAGCTTAGACAGGTCGGGAGGATCCTACAATGAGCAGTTCTTC. This encodes CASSLDRSGGSYNEQFF. The chain is built from TRBV7-8 and TRBJ2-1, with 7 nucleotides matching TRBD2. The J segment lost 1 base and the V segment lost 1 base, leaving 7 bases of the junction unmatched. CDR1 and CDR2 from the germline V gene are SGHVS and FQNEAQ. CDR3 size: 17 residues.

V usage is TRBV10-1 and J usage is TRBJ2-2; D may be TRBD1 or TRBD2 (5 bases each). Germline V gene lookup returns CDR1 WNHNN and CDR2 SYGVQD (reference sequence). The CDR3 has 14 residues. Trimming removed 1 base at V and 4 bases at J, with 7 bases between. The chain's CDR3 is CASSEFGGTGELFF. The DNA of the CDR3 is TGCGCCAGCAGTGAGTTTGGGGGCACCGGGGAGCTGTTTTTT.

V usage is TRBV4-2 and J usage is TRBJ2-7, with D possibly TRBD1 on 6 matching bases. The V end lost 0 bases, the J end lost 0 bases, and 12 bases lay between the germline ends. The length of the CDR3 is 16 residues. CDR1 and CDR2 from the germline V gene are LGHNA and YNFKEQ. The CDR3 sequence: CASSQEGTGNSYEQYF. The CDR3 nucleotides are TGTGCCAGCAGCCAAGAAGGAACAGGGAACTCCTACGAGCAGTACTTC.

This clone was counted a single time. This rearrangement joins TRBV9 to TRBJ2-3, with 11 bases fitting TRBD2. V was pared by 2 bases and J by 0 bases, with 8 bases of the junction left unmatched. The germline gives CDR1 SGDLS, CDR2 YYNGEE. The CDR3 is 18 residues long. CDR3: CASSVRLAGGPSTDTQYF. CDR3 coding DNA: TGTGCCAGCAGCGTGAGGCTAGCGGGGGGCCCTAGCACAGATACGCAGTATTTT.

The CDR3 DNA is TGTGCCAGCAGCTTTGAGGGAACCTCACCCCTCCACTTT. Amino acid sequence: CASSFEGTSPLHF. The V gene is TRBV5-4, the J gene TRBJ1-6; D remains unclear. Germline V gene lookup returns CDR1 SGHNT and CDR2 YYREEE (reference sequence). V was shortened by 2 bases and J by 10 bases, with 10 bases between the two germline ends. The CDR3 covers 13 residues.

V is TRBV5-1 and J is TRBJ2-1, with 11 bases matching TRBD1. Germline CDR1 and CDR2: SGHRS and YFSETQ. This CDR3 contains 14 residues. V was clipped by 7 bases and J by 5 bases; unmatched bases: 5. CDR3 residues: CASSGQGADNEQFF. The CDR3 DNA follows: TGCGCCAGCTCAGGACAGGGGGCTGACAATGAGCAGTTCTTC.